This T cell receptor beta chain was identified in a study of blood T cell repertoires in COVID-19. Study details: Material from acute and convalescent COVID-19 was sourced from the United States, Italy and Spain. T cells, B-cell-depleted T cells, or PBMCs supplied cDNA or gDNA.

As processed by the authors: Estimation of nucleated cell counts relied on the amplification of reference gene primers. Profiled with immunoSEQ multiplex PCR; TCRdb holds only in-frame clones, not every one. For V, J and clone size, that table is used; D and trimming come from the DNA. The sample has about 270,000 clones; about 91% are singletons. Sequencing was performed on PBMCs or T cells enriched from blood (not recorded which). This receptor was identified in a woman in her forties with acute COVID-19.

The CDR3 loop reads CASSPQESGFHEKLFF. The CDR3 DNA sequence: TGTGCCAGCAGCCCGCAAGAGTCCGGGTTCCATGAAAAACTGTTTTTT. The rearrangement uses TRBV7-2 and TRBJ1-4; D unclear. V lost 5 bases, J lost 6 bases, and 19 bases lay in between. CDR1 and CDR2 (germline): SGHTA, FQGNSA. The CDR3 spans 16 residues. The full variable domain, rest sourced from reference TRBV7-2 and TRBJ1-4, is GAGVSQSPSNKVTEKGKDVELRCDPISGHTALYWYRQSLGQGLEFLIYFQGNSAPDKSGLPSDRFSAERTGGSVSTLTIQRTQQEDSAVYLCASSPQESGFHEKLFFGSGTQLSVL.